The clone carrying this T cell receptor (beta chain) was seen just once. One end of the junction is discordant with germline, which a read error may explain. The data stem from a study of blood T cell repertoires in COVID-19. CDR1 is KGHDR, CDR2 SFDVKD, per germline. This CDR3 contains 16 residues. Sequencing was performed with immunoSEQ multiplex PCR; in TCRdb, only in-frame clones are kept and a portion is missing. The sample includes about 180,000 clones, 89% of them seen just once. The chain combines TRBV24-1 with TRBJ2-3; 8 nucleotides align to TRBD1. This clonotype originated in a man younger than 30 who had recovered from COVID-19. What was sequenced was peripheral blood. In DNA, the CDR3 is TGTGCCACCAGTGCTTTGGACAGGGACGGCACAGATACGCAGTATTTT. Encoded protein: CATSALDRDGTDTQYF.